Listed here are 16 T cell receptor beta chains from one sample, sequenced in a study of beta chain features in type 1 diabetes. General study points: Type 1 diabetes patients showed a moderate but significant shortening of TCRB CDR3s in all four CD4+ subsets.

cDNA synthesis used the whole RNA isolate, giving expressed TCRB sequences. TCRdb's copy holds only in-frame clones and misses some; the assay was immunoSEQ multiplex PCR. This table has hundreds of thousands of clones, 10% to 15% appearing once. For these receptors, no antigen is known. Specimen: naive CD4+ T cells from blood. These receptor sequences come from a woman younger than 30 with type 1 diabetes.

V gene TRBV5-1 combines with J gene TRBJ1-1, with D tentatively TRBD1 (6 bases). The CDR3 is made up of 14 amino acids. V lost 2 bases, J lost 4 bases, and 12 bases lay in between. Per germline, CDR1 SGHRS and CDR2 YFSETQ. DNA for the CDR3: TGCGCCAGCAGCTTAGCCAGGGGTGTCACTGAAGCTTTCTTT. Translated: CASSLARGVTEAFF.

The V and J genes are TRBV10-3 and TRBJ2-3, with 9 nucleotides matching TRBD2. The CDR3 runs 16 residues. J lost 0 bases, V lost 4 bases, and 5 bases had no gene match. CDR1 ENHRY and CDR2 SYGVKD come from the germline V gene. CDR3 nucleotides: TGTGCCATCAGTGTGGCTAGCGGGGAAAGCACAGATACGCAGTATTTT. Translating it yields CAISVASGESTDTQYF.

This clone was counted between two and nine times. This rearrangement joins TRBV23-1 to TRBJ1-5, with D maybe TRBD1 (5 bases). TRBV23-1 is designated an ORF whose function remains uncertain. With 4 bases removed from V and 3 bases from J, the gap between germline ends came to 13 bases. The CDR3 extends over 15 amino acids. In DNA, the CDR3 is TGCGCCAGCAGTCTAGGACATCGATTCAATCAGCCCCAGCATTTT. Protein: CASSLGHRFNQPQHF.

The chain joins TRBV4-2 to TRBJ2-5; 9 nucleotides line up with TRBD2. Losses at the gene ends were 3 bases for V and 3 bases for J; bases not matched to a gene: 5. Germline loops: CDR1 LGHNA, CDR2 YNFKEQ. This CDR3 region has 15 residues. The CDR3 DNA is TGTGCCAGCAGCCAGGAGACTAGCGGCGAAGAGACCCAGTACTTC. Translated, it gives CASSQETSGEETQYF.

This clone was detected only a few times. The genes are TRBV14 and TRBJ2-7, with 9 bases lining up with TRBD1. Looked up from germline, CDR1 is SGHDN and CDR2 is FVKESK. CDR3 length: 13 residues. The junction had 1 base not matched to a gene; V was cut back by 4 bases and J by 3 bases. The DNA of the CDR3 is TGTGCCAGCAGCCGGGGACAGGGCTACGAGCAGTACTTC. Encoded protein: CASSRGQGYEQYF.

The chain is built from TRBV7-9 and TRBJ1-1; a possible D gene is TRBD1 (5 bases). V was cut by 1 base and J by 8 bases, with 8 bases left in between. CDR1 and CDR2 (germline): SEHNR, FQNEAQ (reference sequence). This CDR3 is built from 12 residues. CDR3 DNA: TGTGCCAGCAGCTTAGGCGGGGCAGAAGCTTTCTTT. Protein: CASSLGGAEAFF.

V usage is TRBV25-1 and J usage is TRBJ2-1; a weak D match, TRBD1 (5 bases). Per the germline V gene, CDR1 is MGHDK and CDR2 is SYGVNS. The CDR3 consists of 14 residues. V was clipped by 7 bases and J by 6 bases, with 16 bases between them. The CDR3 bases are TGTGCCAGCAACTCTCTCGCGACAGTCAATGAGCAGTTCTTC. Translation: CASNSLATVNEQFF.

CDR3 DNA: TGTGCCAGCAAGCCGGGACAGGGGGCGCTTGGCTACACCTTC. This codes for CASKPGQGALGYTF. The chain joins TRBV9 to TRBJ1-2, with TRBD1 matching over 12 bases. The CDR3 has 14 residues. In germline, CDR1 is SGDLS, CDR2 YYNGEE. The V and J ends lost 6 bases and 7 bases, in that order; junction bases with no gene match: 7.

Only a few counts were recorded for this clone. The J gene is TRBJ2-3, the V gene TRBV4-3, with D perhaps TRBD2 (5 bases). V was trimmed by 3 bases and J by 5 bases, leaving 6 bases between them. The CDR3 covers 12 residues. Germline V CDR1 and CDR2: LGHNA, YSLEER. For the CDR3, the DNA is TGCGCCAGCAGCCACGGGATAGATACGCAGTATTTT. This codes for CASSHGIDTQYF.

CDR3 bases: TGTGCCAGCAGCTTAGGCTCTAGCGGGAGGTACGCTGAGCAGTTCTTC. Its translation: CASSLGSSGRYAEQFF. This chain joins TRBV7-3 and TRBJ2-1; 11 nucleotides line up with TRBD2. Germline assignment: CDR1 SGHTA and CDR2 FQGTGA. The ends lost 2 bases at V and 9 bases at J; junction bases unmatched: 9. The CDR3 covers 16 residues.

The V call is TRBV6-6, the J call TRBJ1-2; 8 bases map to TRBD1. The CDR3 is made up of 13 amino acids. The germline V gene encodes CDR1 MNHNY and CDR2 SVGAGI (reference sequence). The junction had 8 bases not matched to a gene; V was cut back by 6 bases and J by 8 bases. The CDR3 region is CASRRGTGEGYTF. In DNA, the CDR3 is TGTGCCAGCAGACGCGGGACAGGAGAAGGCTACACCTTC.

The sample holds a few counts of this clone. This chain connects TRBV6-1 to TRBJ1-5, with D possibly being TRBD1 (6 bases). The V and J ends lost 8 bases and 4 bases respectively, with 15 bases between them. Germline V CDR1 and CDR2: MNHNS, SASEGT. This CDR3 spans 14 amino acids. The CDR3 loop reads CASRDTNHNQPQHF. CDR3 nucleotide sequence: TGTGCCAGCCGGGACACCAACCATAATCAGCCCCAGCATTTT.

The chain joins TRBV30 to TRBJ2-7, with 9 bases lining up with TRBD2. V gave up 0 bases and J gave up 1 base; unmatched junction bases: 10. The CDR3 spans 17 residues. Germline loops: CDR1 GTSNPN, CDR2 SVGIG (reference sequence). CDR3 DNA: TGTGCCTGGAGTGTACTTGGCGTGGGACTAGCATCCTACGAGCAGTACTTC. This encodes CAWSVLGVGLASYEQYF.

V is TRBV5-1 and J is TRBJ2-3, with D possibly TRBD1 on 5 matching bases. Trimming cost V 0 bases and J 6 bases, with 11 bases left between them. The germline CDR1 and CDR2 sequences are SGHRS and YFSETQ. The CDR3 totals 14 residues. DNA for the CDR3: TGCGCCAGCAGCTTGGGGGGCCCGCGGGATACGCAGTATTTT. Its protein is CASSLGGPRDTQYF. The whole variable domain, remainder taken from reference TRBV5-1 and TRBJ2-3, is KAGVTQTPRYLIKTRGQQVTLSCSPISGHRSVSWYQQTPGQGLQFLFEYFSETQRNKGNFPGRFSGRQFSNSRSEMNVSTLELGDSALYLCASSLGGPRDTQYFGPGTRLTVL.

This chain links TRBV5-1 with TRBJ2-5, with no clear D. The CDR3 contains 14 residues. Looked up from germline, CDR1 is SGHRS and CDR2 is YFSETQ. V lost 4 bases and J lost 5, with 15 bases in between. Here the CDR3 reads CASSPGAQKETQYF. CDR3 in DNA: TGCGCCAGCAGCCCAGGCGCGCAGAAGGAGACCCAGTACTTC.

CDR3 in amino acids: CASSLESSRYTEAFF. The CDR3 bases are TGTGCCAGCAGCTTAGAGTCCTCGCGGTACACTGAAGCTTTCTTT. The chain uses TRBV7-9 and TRBJ1-1; D is undetermined. V lost 1 base, J lost 3 bases, and 12 bases lay in between. The CDR3 loop spans 15 amino acids. Germline CDR1 and CDR2: SEHNR and FQNEAQ (reference sequence).